Following are 8 T cell receptor beta chains from one sample sequenced in a study of blood T cell repertoires in COVID-19. TCRdb keeps only in-frame clones here, not all; method: immunoSEQ multiplex PCR. Of about 240,000 clones listed, about 89% are singletons. The specimen was PBMCs or T cells enriched from blood (not recorded which). Every receptor here comes from a woman in her twenties or thirties who had recovered from COVID-19.

The genes are TRBV7-9 and TRBJ1-1; 7 bases line up with TRBD1. The CDR3 extends over 14 amino acids. The V gene's germline CDR1 is SEHNR and CDR2 FQNEAQ (reference sequence). V shed 4 bases, J shed 6 bases, and the junction held 8 bases outside the gene matches. The chain's CDR3 is CASSSRGTEAEAFF. In DNA form, the CDR3 reads TGTGCCAGCAGCTCTAGGGGGACAGAGGCTGAAGCTTTCTTT.

The V gene is TRBV3-1 (or the pseudogene TRBV3-2), the J gene TRBJ1-5; TRBD1 matches at 7 bases. The germline gives CDR1 LGHDT, CDR2 YNNKEL (reference sequence). Germline trimming cut 0 bases from V and 4 bases from J; bases unmatched to any gene: 3. This CDR3 region has 15 residues. Here the CDR3 DNA reads TGTGCCAGCAGCCAAGATCTGACAGGGAATCAGCCCCAGCATTTT. It specifies CASSQDLTGNQPQHF.

J is TRBJ2-2 and V is TRBV7-2; no reliable D call. CDR3 length: 14 residues. The germline V gene encodes CDR1 SGHTA and CDR2 FQGNSA. Trimming took off 8 bases at V and 2 bases at J, with 12 bases between the two ends. This chain's CDR3 is CASAVGFNTGELFF. Written as DNA, the CDR3 is TGTGCCAGCGCAGTCGGGTTTAACACCGGGGAGCTGTTTTTT.

The rearrangement links TRBV4-3 to TRBJ2-7; TRBD1 matches 7 bases. The germline V gene has CDR1 LGHNA and CDR2 YSLEER. Trimming removed 0 bases from V and 2 bases from J; junction bases left unmatched: 4. The CDR3 consists of 15 residues. Here the CDR3 reads CASSQDWTGAYEQYF. The CDR3 DNA follows: TGCGCCAGCAGCCAAGATTGGACAGGCGCCTACGAGCAGTACTTC.

The gene calls are TRBV28 and TRBJ1-1; D unclear. V dropped 10 bases and J dropped 1 base, with 16 bases sitting between them. This CDR3 has 14 amino acids. Germline CDR1 reads MDHEN; CDR2 reads SYDVKM. This CDR3 reads CATTPNPGNTEAFF. DNA of the CDR3: TGTGCCACCACGCCCAACCCGGGGAACACTGAAGCTTTCTTT.

The V gene is TRBV28, the J gene TRBJ2-7; 11 bases fit TRBD2. This CDR3 comprises 15 residues. Germline CDR1 MDHEN, CDR2 SYDVKM. The V and J ends lost 4 bases and 4 bases, in that order; junction bases with no gene match: 6. DNA of the CDR3: TGTGCCAGCAGTTCCCTAGCGGGAGGCATGTACGAGCAGTACTTC. Translation gives CASSSLAGGMYEQYF.

V and J are TRBV20-1 and TRBJ1-5; D unresolved. V was shortened by 3 bases and J by 0 bases, with 9 bases between the two germline ends. Germline V gene data show CDR1 as DFQATT and CDR2 as SNEGSKA (reference sequence). The CDR3 length is 14 residues. CDR3 amino acids: CSASLGYSNQPQHF. CDR3 sequence (DNA): TGCAGTGCTAGTCTAGGATATAGCAATCAGCCCCAGCATTTT.

This clone has more than one count but fewer than ten. The chain is built from TRBV5-1 and TRBJ1-2, with 9 bases identical to TRBD1. V lost 1 base and J lost 2; bases outside the gene matches: 9. Germline values: CDR1 SGHRS, CDR2 YFSETQ. This CDR3 is 17 amino acids long. CDR3: CASSLWADRGENYGYTF. In nucleotides, the CDR3 is TGCGCCAGCAGCTTGTGGGCGGACAGGGGAGAAAACTATGGCTACACCTTC.